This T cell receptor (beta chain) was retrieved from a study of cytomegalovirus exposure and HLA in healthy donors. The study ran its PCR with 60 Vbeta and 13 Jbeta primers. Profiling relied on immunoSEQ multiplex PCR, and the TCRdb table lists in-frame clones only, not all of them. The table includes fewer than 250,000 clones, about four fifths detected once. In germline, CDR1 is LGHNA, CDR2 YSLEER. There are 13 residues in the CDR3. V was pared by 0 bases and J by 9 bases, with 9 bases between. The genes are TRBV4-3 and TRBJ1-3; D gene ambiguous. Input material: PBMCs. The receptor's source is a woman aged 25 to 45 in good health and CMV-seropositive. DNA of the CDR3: TGCGCCAGCAGCCAAGATTTAAGGAGCACCATATATTTT. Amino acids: CASSQDLRSTIYF.